The 28 T cell receptor beta chains in this list originate from one sample, sequenced in a study of memory CD4+ T cells and cytomegalovirus serostatus. The sort gate was single viable CD3+CD4+CD8-CD45RO+ cells for memory CD4+ T cells. Repertoires were generated with immunoSEQ multiplex PCR, while TCRdb's copy carries only in-frame clones and drops some. The sample has about 41,000 clones; around 79% are singletons. Material: memory CD4+ T cells from blood. These receptors were collected from an adult in good health and CMV-seronegative.

This clone was seen more than once but under ten times. The chain links TRBV25-1 to TRBJ1-4; possibly TRBD1 for D (5 bases). The CDR3 sequence is 14 residues long. The V gene's germline CDR1 is MGHDK and CDR2 SYGVNS. V was pared by 6 bases and J by 6 bases, with 14 bases between. CDR3 nucleotides: TGTGCCAGCAGACCGACAGCGAGGGATGAAAAACTGTTTTTT. Translating gives CASRPTARDEKLFF.

V usage is TRBV19 and J usage is TRBJ1-5; TRBD1 matches 7 bases. J was trimmed by 6 bases and V by 7 bases; bases with no gene match: 6. The germline V gene encodes CDR1 LNHDA and CDR2 SQIVND (reference sequence). The CDR3 sequence is 13 residues long. CDR3 nucleotide sequence: TGTGCCAGTACCCCGACAGGGCGTCAGCCCCAGCATTTT. It is translated as CASTPTGRQPQHF.

V and J are TRBV6-1 and TRBJ2-7, with 9 bases that match TRBD1. The germline V gene encodes CDR1 MNHNS and CDR2 SASEGT. The V gene end was trimmed by 6 bases and the J gene end by 6 bases; junction bases not matched to a gene: 12. The CDR3 runs to 15 residues. In DNA, the CDR3 is TGTGCCAGCAGACAACCGGGACAGGGTCCCGGCGAGCAGTACTTC. Amino acids: CASRQPGQGPGEQYF.

The chain carries TRBV5-4 and TRBJ2-1, with 13 bases that match TRBD2. In germline, CDR1 is SGHNT, CDR2 YYREEE (reference sequence). The CDR3 spans 15 residues. V lost 2 bases to trimming and J lost 7 bases; unmatched junction nucleotides: 3. The DNA for the CDR3 is TGTGCCAGCAGCTTAACTAGCGGGGGGGTAAATGAGCAGTTCTTC. It is translated as CASSLTSGGVNEQFF.

This rearrangement joins TRBV27 to TRBJ2-3; a weak D match, TRBD1 (6 bases). The germline gives CDR1 MNHEY, CDR2 SMNVEV (reference sequence). CDR3 length equals 15 residues. V was cut by 3 bases and J by 5 bases, with 15 bases left in between. The CDR3 nucleotides read TGTGCCAGCAGTTTTTCGCAGGGGCACAGAGATACGCAGTATTTT. Its protein product is CASSFSQGHRDTQYF.

The chain uses TRBV19 and TRBJ1-3; no firm D call. V was trimmed by 7 bases and J by 2 bases, leaving 12 bases between them. Germline values: CDR1 LNHDA, CDR2 SQIVND (reference sequence). There are 14 residues in the CDR3. CDR3 in DNA: TGTGCCAGTATTGCAGTCGACGCTGGAAACACCATATATTTT. This sequence encodes CASIAVDAGNTIYF. The entire variable domain, with the rest obtained from reference TRBV19 and TRBJ1-3, is as follows: DGGITQSPKYLFRKEGQNVTLSCEQNLNHDAMYWYRQDPGQGLRLIYYSQIVNDFQKGDIAEGYSVSREKKESFPLTVTSAQKNPTAFYLCASIAVDAGNTIYFGEGSWLTVV.

The chain couples TRBV29-1 to TRBJ2-7; weak D call: TRBD2 (6 bases). The CDR3 consists of 12 residues. Germline loops: CDR1 SQVTM, CDR2 ANQGSEA. The V end lost 4 bases, the J end lost 6 bases, and 13 bases lay between the germline ends. The CDR3 sequence: CSVVQGAGEQYF. CDR3 bases: TGCAGCGTTGTCCAGGGAGCGGGCGAGCAGTACTTC.

The chain carries TRBV5-1 and TRBJ1-2, with TRBD1 matching over 8 bases. V was clipped by 2 bases and J by 8 bases; unmatched bases: 11. Germline loops: CDR1 SGHRS, CDR2 YFSETQ. The CDR3 runs to 15 residues. The CDR3 region is CASSFSGQGTLGYTF. The CDR3 bases are TGCGCCAGCAGCTTCAGCGGACAGGGAACTCTGGGCTACACCTTC.

This rearrangement joins TRBV5-4 to TRBJ1-3; D remains ambiguous. The CDR3 runs 14 residues. Germline loops: CDR1 SGHNT, CDR2 YYREEE (reference sequence). The V gene lost 0 bases and the J gene lost 0 bases, with 4 bases spanning the gap. The DNA for the CDR3 is TGTGCCAGCAGCTTGGTTGGCTCTGGAAACACCATATATTTT. Protein product: CASSLVGSGNTIYF.

V and J are TRBV11-1 and TRBJ2-7; a possible D gene is TRBD2 (6 bases). Germline CDR1 and CDR2: SGHAT and FQDESV (reference sequence). This CDR3 is 15 amino acids long. V was pared by 4 bases and J by 0 bases, with 13 bases between. The DNA of the CDR3 is TGTGCCAGCAGCTCTCGTGGGGGGAGCTCCTACGAGCAGTACTTC. Translation: CASSSRGGSSYEQYF.

This clone has just a few counts. The genes are TRBV7-3 and TRBJ2-3, with a tentative D call TRBD2 (6 bases). The germline CDR1 and CDR2 sequences are SGHTA and FQGTGA. This CDR3 spans 15 amino acids. The V gene lost 3 bases and the J gene lost 0 bases, with 10 bases spanning the gap. CDR3 in amino acids: CASSFSGSSTDTQYF. As DNA, the CDR3 is TGTGCCAGCAGCTTTAGCGGTTCTAGCACAGATACGCAGTATTTT. Combining the CDR3 with reference TRBV7-3 and TRBJ2-3 gives the whole variable domain GAGVSQTPSNKVTEKGKYVELRCDPISGHTALYWYRQSLGQGPEFLIYFQGTGAADDSGLPNDRFFAVRPEGSVSTLKIQRTERGDSAVYLCASSFSGSSTDTQYFGPGTRLTVL.

This clone has a handful of counts. The chain combines TRBV4-1 with TRBJ1-1, with a weak D call TRBD1 (5 bases). CDR1 is MGHRA, CDR2 YSYEKL, per germline. This CDR3 is 12 amino acids long. V dropped 4 bases and J dropped 7 bases, with 10 bases sitting between them. The CDR3 protein is CASSPIQGEAFF. The CDR3 nucleotides read TGCGCCAGCAGCCCAATTCAGGGTGAAGCTTTCTTT.

The CDR3 region is CASSARGQTEAFF. DNA of the CDR3: TGTGCCAGCAGTGCCAGGGGGCAGACTGAAGCTTTCTTT. This chain joins TRBV6-1 and TRBJ1-1; 8 bases line up with TRBD1. The ends lost 4 bases at V and 5 bases at J; junction bases unmatched: 3. Germline V gene lookup returns CDR1 MNHNS and CDR2 SASEGT. There are 13 residues in the CDR3.

This chain links TRBV2 with TRBJ2-3, with 12 bases matching TRBD1. The CDR3 has 15 amino acids. With 4 bases clipped from V and 6 bases from J, the junction kept 5 bases outside the gene matches. In germline, CDR1 is SNHLY, CDR2 FYNNEI. CDR3: CASSGGQGAWDTQYF. CDR3 DNA sequence: TGTGCCAGCAGTGGGGGACAGGGGGCATGGGATACGCAGTATTTT.

The chain combines TRBV10-3 with TRBJ2-1; D not certain. The CDR3 has 14 amino acids. Trimming pared 4 bases from V and 3 bases from J, leaving 10 bases between. The germline CDR1 and CDR2 sequences are ENHRY and SYGVKD. The CDR3, as DNA: TGTGCCATCAGTGGGACGAATATCTACAATGAGCAGTTCTTC. Amino acids: CAISGTNIYNEQFF.

CDR3 in DNA: TGTGCCAGCAGTGCTGGCTGGGATTCTTCCTTCGGCTACACCTTC. Translation: CASSAGWDSSFGYTF. V usage is TRBV5-4 and J usage is TRBJ1-2, with no clear D. Germline V gene data show CDR1 as SGHNT and CDR2 as YYREEE (reference sequence). V was shortened by 5 bases and J by 8 bases, with 22 bases between the two germline ends. The CDR3 length is 15 residues.

Turning to this clone: Germline is not matched at one junction end, which may reflect a read error. The rearrangement joins TRBV7-9 to TRBJ2-1; 12 nucleotides match TRBD1. CDR1 is SEHNR and CDR2 is FQNEAQ in the germline V gene (reference sequence). This CDR3 region has 15 residues. CDR3: CASSPGTGGGHDQFF. The DNA of the CDR3 is TGTGCCAGCAGTCCCGGGACAGGGGGCGGACATGACCAGTTCTTC.

This chain links TRBV27 with TRBJ2-1; D is tentatively TRBD1 or TRBD2 (6 bases each). Germline assignment: CDR1 MNHEY and CDR2 SMNVEV (reference sequence). CDR3 size: 16 residues. Trimming stripped 7 bases from V and 2 bases from J, with 18 bases between. This CDR3 is CASISGAGFPYNEQFF. DNA for the CDR3: TGTGCCAGCATTTCGGGGGCGGGTTTCCCCTACAATGAGCAGTTCTTC.

This CDR3 reads CASSSTGGDEKLFF. The CDR3 DNA sequence: TGTGCCAGCAGCTCGACAGGGGGTGACGAAAAACTGTTTTTT. This chain connects TRBV6-6 to TRBJ1-4, with 9 bases that match TRBD1. The CDR3 contains 14 residues. With V trimmed by 6 bases and J by 8 bases, 7 bases remained unmatched. Germline-derived CDR1 and CDR2 are MNHNY and SVGAGI (reference sequence).

This sequence joins TRBV6-5 and TRBJ2-5, with 7 nucleotides matching TRBD1. CDR1 and CDR2 from the germline V gene are MNHEY and SVGAGI. The trim removed 6 bases at V and 4 bases at J, leaving 5 bases unmatched. The CDR3 loop spans 13 amino acids. CDR3 sequence reads: CASRRGRGETQYF. For the CDR3, the DNA is TGTGCCAGCAGAAGGGGGCGAGGAGAGACCCAGTACTTC.

The chain links TRBV6-5 to TRBJ1-1; D is unclear. CDR1 MNHEY and CDR2 SVGAGI come from the germline V gene. Trimming removed 2 bases from V and 8 bases from J, with 6 bases in between. The CDR3 sequence is 11 residues long. The CDR3 DNA sequence: TGTGCCAGCAGTTACGCCAGGGAAGCTTTCTTT. The encoded protein is CASSYAREAFF.

This chain connects TRBV29-1 to TRBJ2-1; no definite D call. The CDR3 has 11 amino acids. Germline CDR1 and CDR2: SQVTM and ANQGSEA. The V end lost 6 bases, the J end lost 4 bases, and 7 bases lay between the germline ends. DNA for the CDR3: TGCAGCGTCAAAATTTACAATGAGCAGTTCTTC. This sequence encodes CSVKIYNEQFF.

The gene calls are TRBV11-3 and TRBJ2-2, with D tentatively TRBD1 (5 bases). Germline assignment: CDR1 SGHNT and CDR2 YENEEA. V was clipped by 7 bases and J by 3 bases, with 15 bases between them. The CDR3 runs 15 residues. The CDR3 loop is CASKLGVRDTGELFF. In DNA form, the CDR3 reads TGTGCCAGCAAATTAGGGGTTCGTGACACCGGGGAGCTGTTTTTT.

This chain links TRBV12-5 with TRBJ1-5; no firm D call. The CDR3 consists of 12 residues. V lost 5 bases, J lost 6 bases, and 8 bases lay in between. Germline lookup yields CDR1 LGHNT and CDR2 FRNRAP. The CDR3: CASGLDTQPQHF. DNA for the CDR3: TGTGCTAGTGGTCTCGATACTCAGCCCCAGCATTTT.

This chain joins TRBV6-1 and TRBJ1-5; weak D call: TRBD1 (5 bases). V was cut by 1 base and J by 11 bases, with 18 bases left in between. The CDR3 extends over 15 amino acids. Per germline, CDR1 MNHNS and CDR2 SASEGT. CDR3: CASSEEQPGVGTQHF. CDR3 DNA: TGTGCCAGCAGTGAAGAACAGCCGGGGGTAGGGACCCAGCATTTT.

The chain is built from TRBV19 and TRBJ2-1; possible D gene TRBD2, 7 bases. This CDR3 has 13 residues. CDR1 and CDR2 (germline): LNHDA, SQIVND (reference sequence). V was shortened by 5 bases and J by 10 bases, with 15 bases between the two germline ends. CDR3 sequence reads: CASSWGGAREQFF. DNA of the CDR3: TGTGCCAGTAGTTGGGGGGGGGCAAGGGAGCAGTTCTTC. Looking up the rest from reference TRBV19 and TRBJ2-1 gives the full variable domain: DGGITQSPKYLFRKEGQNVTLSCEQNLNHDAMYWYRQDPGQGLRLIYYSQIVNDFQKGDIAEGYSVSREKKESFPLTVTSAQKNPTAFYLCASSWGGAREQFFGPGTRLTVL.

This clone was seen once. The chain employs TRBV28 and TRBJ1-2; D not certain. V gave up 2 bases and J gave up 2 bases, with 6 bases separating them. The CDR3 sequence is 13 residues long. Germline-derived CDR1 and CDR2 are MDHEN and SYDVKM. The CDR3: CASSLAQNYGYTF. In nucleotides, the CDR3 is TGTGCCAGCAGTTTAGCCCAGAACTATGGCTACACCTTC.

The rearrangement links TRBV5-1 to TRBJ2-3; D may be TRBD2 (6 bases). The V end was cut by 1 base, the J end by 0 bases, with 12 bases between. From germline, CDR1 is SGHRS and CDR2 YFSETQ. The CDR3 spans 16 residues. The CDR3, as DNA: TGCGCCAGCAGCTTGTCCGGCGGGACTAGCACAGATACGCAGTATTTT. Translating it yields CASSLSGGTSTDTQYF.